Shown below are 5 T cell receptor beta chains from a single sample sequenced in a study of cytomegalovirus exposure and HLA in healthy donors. Primers: 60 Vbeta forward and 13 Jbeta reverse. Method: immunoSEQ multiplex PCR; TCRdb's copy keeps in-frame clones and lacks some. Of 150,000 to 250,000 clones listed, 70% to 80% are singletons. The sample comprised PBMCs. These receptors all stem from a young man in good health and CMV-seronegative.

V gene TRBV2 combines with J gene TRBJ1-5; TRBD1 might be the D (5 bases). V gave up 6 bases and J gave up 2 bases, with 20 bases separating them. This CDR3 is built from 17 residues. Per germline, CDR1 SNHLY and CDR2 FYNNEI. The CDR3 loop reads CASSGGGSRSGNQPQHF. Here the CDR3 DNA reads TGTGCCAGCAGCGGGGGGGGATCCCGATCGGGCAATCAGCCCCAGCATTTT.

The V and J genes are TRBV6-5 and TRBJ1-2, with 9 bases lining up with TRBD1. The CDR3 has 14 amino acids. The germline CDR1 and CDR2 sequences are MNHEY and SVGAGI. After removal of 2 bases from V and 4 bases from J, the junction contained 2 bases not matched to a gene. CDR3 amino acids: CASSYGTGFYGYTF. The CDR3 nucleotides are TGTGCCAGCAGTTACGGGACAGGGTTCTATGGCTACACCTTC.

The genes are TRBV10-1 and TRBJ2-7; 7 nucleotides align to TRBD2. The CDR3 runs 15 residues. Trimming at V came to 3 bases and at J to 7 bases, leaving 12 bases not matched to a gene. Germline loops: CDR1 WNHNN, CDR2 SYGVQD (reference sequence). CDR3 coding DNA: TGCGCCAGCAGTGATTCCCGAGGACTAGTGGGAGAGCAGTACTTC. Amino acids: CASSDSRGLVGEQYF.

The chain carries TRBV29-1 and TRBJ2-7; D not resolved. Germline V gene lookup returns CDR1 SQVTM and CDR2 ANQGSEA. V was trimmed by 4 bases and J by 3 bases, leaving 13 bases between them. The length of the CDR3 is 13 residues. The CDR3 spells CSVVSTHHYEQYF. The DNA for the CDR3 is TGCAGCGTTGTTTCGACTCACCACTACGAGCAGTACTTC.

CDR3 protein: CASKPTGQGARDEQYF. The CDR3 region has the DNA TGTGCCAGCAAACCAACAGGACAGGGGGCACGAGACGAGCAGTACTTC. J is TRBJ2-7 and V is TRBV5-6; TRBD1 aligns across 11 bases. The J segment lost 5 bases and the V segment lost 6 bases, leaving 13 bases of the junction unmatched. This CDR3 contains 16 residues. The germline gives CDR1 SGHDT, CDR2 YYEEEE.